The rows below give T cell receptor beta chains drawn from one sample of a study of regulatory T cells in long-lasting Graves disease. TCRdb analysed the multiplex PCR reads with MiXCR anew, one entry per CDR3 protein. Here the sample spans around 340,000 distinct CDR3 sequences, around 20% being singletons. The source material was peripheral blood mononuclear cells (PBMCs), sampled when the disease was refractory, from a patient treated with antithyroid drugs. These receptors all come from a female donor with Graves disease. Both conserved end residues are part of each CDR3. Each record gives: V gene, clone size, J gene, D gene, CDR3 DNA, CDR3 protein. The D gene is left open where the match is weak. Clone size is given for some rows only: seen once, a few or many times, or a class if the clone is expanded.

TRBV7-2	many	TRBJ1-5	.	TGTGCCAGCAGCCTACGGGGGCCCCAGCATTTT	CASSLRGPQHF
TRBV20-1	many	TRBJ2-7	.	TGCAGTGTTGGGGAAACCTACGAGCAGTACTTC	CSVGETYEQYF
TRBV15	many	TRBJ1-6	.	TGTGCCACCAGCCGGGGGGGCTATAATTCACCCCTCCACTTT	CATSRGGYNSPLHF
TRBV6-1	.	TRBJ1-1	TRBD1	TGTGCCGGCGACAGGGGTAGTCTTAGTGGCACTGAAGCTTTCTTT	CAGDRGSLSGTEAFF
TRBV5-6	.	TRBJ1-2	TRBD1	TGTGCCAGCAGCTTGGGCGACAGGGTCCCCTATGGCTACACCTTC	CASSLGDRVPYGYTF
TRBV12-3/TRBV12-4	.	TRBJ1-2	TRBD1	TGTGCCAGCAGCATGATGGCAGGGGGCTCTGGCTACACCTTC	CASSMMAGGSGYTF
TRBV7-9	.	TRBJ2-6	.	TGTGCCAGCAGCTTAGACTACAGGGCCCCTGGGGCCAACGTCCTGACTTTC	CASSLDYRAPGANVLTF
TRBV7-2	.	TRBJ2-2	.	TGTGCCGGCAGCTTAGGGACCTACACCGGGGAGCTGTTTTTT	CAGSLGTYTGELFF
TRBV6-1	few	TRBJ1-5	.	TGTGCCAGCAGGGTACAGTCGGCCGGCAATCAGCCCCAGCATTTT	CASRVQSAGNQPQHF
TRBV6-1	.	TRBJ1-3	.	TGTGCCAGCAGCCCGTCCCCTTTAACATACAGGGACCGCTCTGGAAACACCATATATTTT	CASSPSPLTYRDRSGNTIYF
TRBV28	many	TRBJ1-1	TRBD1	TGTGCCAGCACCGAATTGGGGACAGGGGTCACTGAAGCTTTCTTT	CASTELGTGVTEAFF
TRBV12-3/TRBV12-4	.	TRBJ2-1	TRBD2	TGTGCCAGCAGTTTTTTAGCTAGCGGGGGAACCTCCTACAATGAGCAGTTCTTC	CASSFLASGGTSYNEQFF
TRBV29-1	.	TRBJ1-2	.	TGCAGCGTTTTTGCGACCTATGGCTACACCTTC	CSVFATYGYTF
TRBV20-1	.	TRBJ1-5	.	TGCAGTGCTAGCGAGGGGGGGGGAGCCGCCATTAAGGGCAATCAGCCCCAGCATTTT	CSASEGGGAAIKGNQPQHF
TRBV3-1	.	TRBJ2-2	.	TGTGCCAGCAGCCCCGCCCAACTAGGGGGGCCGAACACCGGGGAGCTGTTTTTT	CASSPAQLGGPNTGELFF
TRBV28	many	TRBJ1-2	.	TGTGCCAGCAGTTTATCTGGACTAAACTATGGCTACACCTTC	CASSLSGLNYGYTF
TRBV2	many	TRBJ2-7	.	TGTGCCAGCAACCTCTGGGGTCCCCAGGTGCGTGGCGACGAGCAGTACTTC	CASNLWGPQVRGDEQYF
TRBV7-8	few	TRBJ1-2	.	TGTGCCAGCAGCCGAGAGAGGGGGGGGAACTATGGCTACACCTTC	CASSRERGGNYGYTF
TRBV30	many	TRBJ2-7	.	TGTGCTTCCTCTCCAACGGGAGTCACCTACGAGCAGTACTTC	CASSPTGVTYEQYF
TRBV4-1	.	TRBJ2-5	TRBD2	TGCGCCAGCAGCCAAGTCGAGCTAGCGGGGGGGGAGGAAGAGACCCAGTACTTC	CASSQVELAGGEEETQYF
TRBV29-1	many	TRBJ2-5	TRBD2	TGCAGCGTTGAAGACCGCCGACTAGCGGGTAACAAAGAGACCCAGTACTTC	CSVEDRRLAGNKETQYF
TRBV3-1	many	TRBJ2-7	.	TGTGCCAGCAGCCAAGGGGTAAAACCCTACGAGCAGTACTTC	CASSQGVKPYEQYF
TRBV28	many	TRBJ1-5	.	TGTGCCAGCAGTCCTTTTGGGGGGAGCAATCAGCCCCAGCATTTT	CASSPFGGSNQPQHF
TRBV27	many	TRBJ2-5	TRBD1	TGTGCCAGCAGCTCACTCCGGGACAGCAACCTCCAAGAGACCCAGTACTTC	CASSSLRDSNLQETQYF
TRBV3-1	.	TRBJ1-3	.	TGTGCCAGCAGCCAACGGGCGTCGGGAAACACCATATATTTT	CASSQRASGNTIYF
TRBV7-2	many	TRBJ1-4	.	TGTGCCAGCAGCGACCGGGGCCTGAATGAAAAACTGTTTTTT	CASSDRGLNEKLFF
TRBV12-3/TRBV12-4	many	TRBJ1-1	TRBD1	TGTGCCAGCAGTCAGGGGACAGACATGAACACTGAAGCTTTCTTT	CASSQGTDMNTEAFF
TRBV29-1	.	TRBJ1-3	.	TGCAGCGTTGACCAAGGAAACACCATATATTTT	CSVDQGNTIYF
TRBV15	.	TRBJ2-7	TRBD2	TGTGCCACCCAGAGACTAGCGGGAGATGCCTACGAGCAGTACTTC	CATQRLAGDAYEQYF
TRBV14	many	TRBJ1-1	.	TGTGCCAGCAGCCTTTTAGGTACCCGGAACACTGAAGCTTTCTTT	CASSLLGTRNTEAFF
TRBV7-2	many	TRBJ2-5	TRBD2	TGTGCCAGCACCCGAGGAGGGGCCAGCGGGAGGTCAGAGACCCAGTACTTC	CASTRGGASGRSETQYF
TRBV3-1	few	TRBJ1-1	.	TGTGCCAGCAAGTTCACCGGGGTTCGGAACACTGAAGCTTTCTTT	CASKFTGVRNTEAFF
TRBV30	many	TRBJ1-1	TRBD1	TGTGCCTGGAGTCCCCGGGACAGGGGATCGGGCACTGAAGCTTTCTTT	CAWSPRDRGSGTEAFF
TRBV28	many	TRBJ2-2	TRBD1	TGTGCCAGCAGTCCTGCGAGGGGTTGGTGGGACAGAGACACCGGGGAGCTGTTTTTT	CASSPARGWWDRDTGELFF
TRBV10-3	few	TRBJ1-1	.	TGTGCCATCAGTGAGTCCGCAGGGAGGGACACTGAAGCTTTCTTT	CAISESAGRDTEAFF
TRBV6-1	many	TRBJ1-4	.	TGTGCCATCAACAGGGTACTCAATGAAAAACTGTTTTTT	CAINRVLNEKLFF
TRBV12-3/TRBV12-4	many	TRBJ2-7	TRBD2	TGTGCCAGCAGTCCGTGGAGCGGGAATAAATACGAGCAGTACTTC	CASSPWSGNKYEQYF
TRBV24-1	many	TRBJ1-5	.	TGTGCCACCAGTGAACCTAATAGCAATCAGCCCCAGCATTTT	CATSEPNSNQPQHF
TRBV6-1	.	TRBJ1-1	.	TGTGCCAGCTCCACTCGAGGGGGGGGGGGCACTGAAGCTTTCTTT	CASSTRGGGGTEAFF
TRBV18	.	TRBJ2-4	.	TGTGCCAGCTCACCAACCAGGGCCAAAAACATTCAGTACTTC	CASSPTRAKNIQYF
TRBV30	many	TRBJ1-2	.	TGTGCCTGGACCCGCGGGAGTTATGGCTACACCTTC	CAWTRGSYGYTF
TRBV7-9	many	TRBJ2-5	.	TGTGCCAGCAGCCCCAGTACTAGCAGGGAGACCCAGTACTTC	CASSPSTSRETQYF
TRBV3-1	.	TRBJ2-2	.	TGTGCCAGCAGCCAACACGACAGGCCCGGGGAGCTGTTTTTT	CASSQHDRPGELFF
TRBV2	many	TRBJ2-5	.	TGTGCCAGCAGTATCTCAGAGACCCAGTACTTC	CASSISETQYF
TRBV28	.	TRBJ2-6	.	TGTGCCAGCAGGCTGACAGCCGACTCTGGGGCCGACGTCCTGACTTTC	CASRLTADSGADVLTF
TRBV14	.	TRBJ2-5	TRBD1	TGTGCCAGCAGCCAAGGGACAGGAGAGACCCAGTACTTC	CASSQGTGETQYF